The rows below give T cell receptor beta chains drawn from one sample of a study of T cell responses to AZD1222 COVID-19 vaccine. This table comes from immunoSEQ multiplex PCR, and its TCRdb copy is limited to in-frame clones, with some not included. The sample lists about 83,000 clones, 85% to 90% occurring once. The sample in question was peripheral blood, obtained on day 0 of MenACWY control vaccination. These receptors came from an adult in good health. Each CDR3 is given with its conserved first and last residue.

TRBV30,TRBJ1-5,CAWRSTNRQPQHF
TRBV10-3,TRBJ2-2,CAIRERESTGELFF
TRBV9,TRBJ1-1,CASSDKSGVGTEAFF
TRBV29-1,TRBJ1-2,CSVGVLSGQGGGYTF
TRBV7-8,TRBJ2-7,CASSSDRALTYEQYF
TRBV19,TRBJ1-1,CASTPSSDYTEAFF
TRBV10-3,TRBJ1-2,CAISESPADSSQRGYTF
TRBV3-1/TRBV3-2,TRBJ1-1,CASSQDWGSGTEAFF
TRBV10-1,TRBJ2-7,CASSRDASSYEQYF
TRBV27,TRBJ2-7,CASSPGQGLPYEQYF
TRBV11-3,TRBJ2-3,CASSHGTGGTDTQYF
TRBV28,TRBJ2-7,CASSLRLSGLYEQYF
TRBV9,TRBJ1-5,CASSPPAWQGEDSNQPQHF
TRBV30,TRBJ2-2,CAWTGLNTGELFF
TRBV5-4,TRBJ2-7,CASSRQGYEQYF
TRBV2,TRBJ2-5,CASQGQLQETQYF
TRBV28,TRBJ2-7,CATQPPGLAGGRSYEQYF
TRBV21-1,TRBJ1-1,CASSKSKGPLNTEAFF
TRBV10-3,TRBJ2-1,CAIRRTSDSYNEQFF
TRBV27,TRBJ2-1,CASSLYRGLNYNEQFF
TRBV19,TRBJ1-5,CASRHLGSNQPQHF
TRBV3-1/TRBV3-2,TRBJ2-1,CASSPETSGRSDEQFF
TRBV27,TRBJ1-2,CASGEEGNYGYTF
TRBV5-1,TRBJ1-1,CASSSLGLNTEAFF
TRBV7-3,TRBJ2-2,CASSLNRLNTGELFF
TRBV24-1,TRBJ1-2,CATSDLHGRYGYTF
TRBV18,TRBJ2-7,CASSPLQGDYEQYF
TRBV10-1,TRBJ2-1,CASSDRTGGGEQFF
TRBV12-3/TRBV12-4,TRBJ1-2,CASSFGAGGGYTF
TRBV11-2,TRBJ1-2,CASSLDGQGWYYGYTF
TRBV4-3,TRBJ2-1,CASSHGPGSSNEQFF
TRBV18,TRBJ2-7,CASSPPSYEQYF
TRBV2,TRBJ1-2,CASRLTSNYGYTF
TRBV4-3,TRBJ1-2,CASSQDHTAHYGYTF
TRBV28,TRBJ2-2,CASSVQTGRTGELFF
TRBV3-1/TRBV3-2,TRBJ2-6,CASSLLSGANVLTF
TRBV9,TRBJ2-3,CASSVGQGISDTQYF
TRBV7-9,TRBJ2-5,CASSGKSVSGRIAKTQYF
TRBV6-1,TRBJ2-7,CASSEQGDTYSF
TRBV30,TRBJ2-7,CAWSVRQIYEQYF